The entry that follows covers one T cell receptor beta chain sequence. The data belong to a study of graft-versus-host responses after intestinal transplantation. Investigators treated the graft tissue so that it released intraepithelial and lamina propria lymphocytes. The CDR3 length is 13 residues. Deletions cut 6 bases from V and 12 bases from J, with 15 bases between. Germline V gene data show CDR1 as ENHRY and CDR2 as SYGVKD. Assay: immunoSEQ multiplex PCR; the TCRdb copy retains only in-frame clones and omits some. The sample lists approximately 63,000 clones; 89% were seen once. Specimen: ileum tissue, collected approximately 370 days after transplant. The source of this sequence is a human patient who received an intestinal transplant, so some T cells may come from the graft donor. The chain recombines TRBV10-3 with TRBJ1-6; D gene unclear. The CDR3 bases are TGTGCCATCAGGCCTGTACCAGGAGGACCCCTCCACTTT. Translation: CAIRPVPGGPLHF.